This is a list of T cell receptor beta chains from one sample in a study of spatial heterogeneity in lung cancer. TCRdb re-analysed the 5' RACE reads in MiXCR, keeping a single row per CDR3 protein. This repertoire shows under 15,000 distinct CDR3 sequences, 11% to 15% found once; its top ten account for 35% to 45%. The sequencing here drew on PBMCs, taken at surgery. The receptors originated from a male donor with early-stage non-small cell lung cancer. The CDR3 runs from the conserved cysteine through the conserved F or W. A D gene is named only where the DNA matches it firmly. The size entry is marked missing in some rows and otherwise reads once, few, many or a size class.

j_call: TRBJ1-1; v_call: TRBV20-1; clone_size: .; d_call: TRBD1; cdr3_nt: TGCAGTGCTGCCAGGGGACAGTTGAACACTGAAGCTTTCTTT; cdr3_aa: CSAARGQLNTEAFF
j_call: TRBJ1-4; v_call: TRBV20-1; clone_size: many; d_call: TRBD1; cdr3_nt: TGCAGTGCCAAAAACTCGACAGGGGGTACTGAAAAACTGTTTTTT; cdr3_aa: CSAKNSTGGTEKLFF
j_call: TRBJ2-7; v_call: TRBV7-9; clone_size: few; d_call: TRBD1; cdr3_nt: TGTGCCAGCAGCTTAGACCGGACAGGGGATGAGCAGTACTTC; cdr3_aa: CASSLDRTGDEQYF
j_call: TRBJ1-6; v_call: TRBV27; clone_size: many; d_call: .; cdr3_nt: TGTGCCAGCAGGGACCTTAATTCACCCCTCCACTTT; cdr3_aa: CASRDLNSPLHF
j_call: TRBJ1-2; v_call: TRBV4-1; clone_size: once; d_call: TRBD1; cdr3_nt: TGCGCCAGCAGCCAAAATTCGGGACAGACAAACTATGGCTACACCTTC; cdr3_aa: CASSQNSGQTNYGYTF
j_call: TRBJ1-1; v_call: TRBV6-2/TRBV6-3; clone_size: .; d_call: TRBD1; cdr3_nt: TGTGCCATCCTGATGGGACAGGGGTTTACTGAAGCTTTCTTT; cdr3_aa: CAILMGQGFTEAFF
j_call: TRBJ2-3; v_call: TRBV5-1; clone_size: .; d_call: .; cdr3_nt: TGCGCCAGCAGCTTGGCCGGAGATACGCAGTATTTT; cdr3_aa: CASSLAGDTQYF
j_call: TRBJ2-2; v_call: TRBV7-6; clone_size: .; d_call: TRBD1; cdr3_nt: TGTGCCAGCAGTTCCTGGGACAGATTAACCGGGGAGCTGTTTTTT; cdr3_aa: CASSSWDRLTGELFF
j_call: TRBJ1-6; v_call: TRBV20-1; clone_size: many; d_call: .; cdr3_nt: TGCAGTGCTAGTTTAGGCGGGGGGGATTCACCCCTCCACTTT; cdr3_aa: CSASLGGGDSPLHF
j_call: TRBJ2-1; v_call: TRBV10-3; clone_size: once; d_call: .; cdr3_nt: TGTGCCATCAGTGATTTGGGCAATGAGCAGTTCTTC; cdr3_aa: CAISDLGNEQFF
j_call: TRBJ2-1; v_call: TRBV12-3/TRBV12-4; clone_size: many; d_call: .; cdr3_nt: TGTGCCAGCGCAAATGTGGGGAACTCCTACAATGAGCAGTTCTTC; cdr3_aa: CASANVGNSYNEQFF
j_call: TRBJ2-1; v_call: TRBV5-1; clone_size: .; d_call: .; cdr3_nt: TGCGCCAGCAGCTTGTTCCTCGGAGGGGCCGGCAATGAGCAGTTCTTC; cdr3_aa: CASSLFLGGAGNEQFF
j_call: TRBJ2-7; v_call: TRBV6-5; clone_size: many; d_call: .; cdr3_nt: TGTGCCAGCACCGGACATTCCTACGAGCAGTACTTC; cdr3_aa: CASTGHSYEQYF
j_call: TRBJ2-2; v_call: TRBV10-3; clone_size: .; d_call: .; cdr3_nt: TGTGCCATCAGCTGGGGATCGGGGAATCGGTCCACCGGGGAGCTGTTTTTT; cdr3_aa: CAISWGSGNRSTGELFF